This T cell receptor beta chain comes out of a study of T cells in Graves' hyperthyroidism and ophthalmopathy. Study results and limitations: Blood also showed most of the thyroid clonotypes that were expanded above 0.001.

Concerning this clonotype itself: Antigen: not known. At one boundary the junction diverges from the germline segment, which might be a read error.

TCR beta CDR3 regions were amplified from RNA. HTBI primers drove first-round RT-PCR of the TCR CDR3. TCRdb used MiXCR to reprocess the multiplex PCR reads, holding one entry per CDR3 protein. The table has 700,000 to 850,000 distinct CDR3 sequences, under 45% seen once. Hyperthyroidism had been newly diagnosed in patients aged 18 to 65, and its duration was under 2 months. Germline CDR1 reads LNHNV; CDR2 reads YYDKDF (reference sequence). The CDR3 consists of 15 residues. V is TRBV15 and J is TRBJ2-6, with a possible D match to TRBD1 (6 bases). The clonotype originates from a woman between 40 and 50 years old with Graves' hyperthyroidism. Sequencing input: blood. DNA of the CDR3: TGTGCCACCAGCAGAGCTATGGGGTCAGGGGAAACTGAAGCTTTC. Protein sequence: CATSRAMGSGETEAF.